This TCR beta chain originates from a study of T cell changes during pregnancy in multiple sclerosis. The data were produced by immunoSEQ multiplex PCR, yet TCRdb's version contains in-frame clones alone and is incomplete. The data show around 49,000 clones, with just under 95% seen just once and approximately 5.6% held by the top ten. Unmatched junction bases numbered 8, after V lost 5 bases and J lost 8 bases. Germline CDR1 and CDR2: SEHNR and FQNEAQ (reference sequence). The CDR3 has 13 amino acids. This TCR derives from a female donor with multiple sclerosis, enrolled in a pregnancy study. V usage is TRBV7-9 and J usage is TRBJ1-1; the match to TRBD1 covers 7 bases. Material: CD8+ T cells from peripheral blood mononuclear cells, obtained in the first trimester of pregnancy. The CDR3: CASSPGGQTEAFF. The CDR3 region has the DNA TGTGCCAGCAGCCCCGGGGGACAGACCGAAGCTTTCTTT.